This T cell receptor beta chain was recorded in a study of blood T cell repertoires in COVID-19. About the study: The United States, Italy and Spain supplied acute and convalescent COVID-19 samples. PBMCs, B-cell-depleted T cells, or T cells provided the cDNA or gDNA that made up the material.

Using immunoSEQ multiplex PCR, the repertoire was profiled, and TCRdb retains in-frame clones only, with some absent. The sample shows 150,000 or so clones, approximately 90% of them seen only once. The CDR3 spans 18 residues. Germline CDR1 reads LNHDA; CDR2 reads SQIVND (reference sequence). V trimming: 8 bases; J trimming: 3 bases; junction bases outside the gene matches: 14. The receptor was isolated from a man between 60 and 70 years old with active or convalescent COVID-19. The sample comprised peripheral blood. This sequence joins TRBV19 and TRBJ2-6; TRBD1 matches 9 bases. Here the CDR3 DNA reads TGTGCCAGTCCCCGGCTCTTACAGGGGGCGGTTGGGGCCAACGTCCTGACTTTC. Translated, it gives CASPRLLQGAVGANVLTF.